This TCR beta chain appears in the sequencing data of a study of CD8 T cells in Susac syndrome. The J segment lost 2 bases and the V segment lost 5 bases, leaving 6 bases of the junction unmatched. The germline V gene encodes CDR1 SGHTA and CDR2 FQGTGA. CDR3 length: 15 residues. A quantity of about 0.45 to 1 ug RNA underwent reverse transcription using random hexamers. MiXCR, run by TCRdb on the immunoSEQ multiplex PCR reads, gives a single entry per CDR3 protein. The sample contains about 280,000 distinct CDR3 sequences, around 83% of which appear only once. Treatment-naive patients with stable or active relapsing-remitting disease served as multiple sclerosis controls.

The sequenced sample consisted of CD8+ T cells from PBMCs. This TCR came from a human donor with multiple sclerosis. This chain links TRBV7-3 with TRBJ2-1; 7 bases fit TRBD1. DNA of the CDR3: TGTGCCAGCAGCCCGAGACAGGGCCCCTACAATGAGCAGTTCTTC. Its translation is CASSPRQGPYNEQFF.